The present T cell receptor (beta chain) was sequenced within a study of blood T cell repertoires in COVID-19. As for the study in general: Sites in the United States, Italy and Spain provided acute and convalescent COVID-19 samples.

V was pared by 3 bases and J by 8 bases, with 15 bases of the junction left unmatched. CDR3 length: 18 amino acids. Germline V gene lookup returns CDR1 SGHRS and CDR2 YFSETQ. Assay used: immunoSEQ multiplex PCR; TCRdb lists only in-frame clones, some missing. The table lists tens of thousands of clones, under 85% of them singletons, with about 7.2% in the top ten. The genes are TRBV5-1 and TRBJ2-1; 12 nucleotides align to TRBD2. The source of this sequence is a man in his 60s with active COVID-19. Sequencing input: peripheral blood. The CDR3 loop reads CASSYGTSGLSRGDEQFF. The CDR3 bases are TGCGCCAGCAGCTACGGGACTAGCGGGTTGAGTAGGGGCGATGAGCAGTTCTTC.